Shown below are 15 T cell receptor beta chains from a single sample sequenced in a study of T cell responses to AZD1222 COVID-19 vaccine (dated by TCRdb to the early 2020s). The sample's time point label, decoded: baseline before first vaccination. The library relied on the immunoSEQ multiplex PCR assay. TCRdb holds this immuneACCESS table with in-frame rearrangements only. Some clones are missing; in checked studies, unresolved V genes explain under half, and the rest has no known cause. The sample has 130,000 to 150,000 clones on record, 75% to 95% of them singletons. The ten largest clones take up roughly 3.1% of the sample. Sequenced material: peripheral blood, taken on day 0 of AZD1222 vaccination. The receptors derive from an adult in good health.

The chain recombines TRBV25-1 with TRBJ2-1, with D perhaps assigned TRBD1 or TRBD2 (6 bases each). Trimming took 4 bases from V and 0 from J, leaving 10 bases between them. The CDR3 contains 15 residues. The V gene's germline CDR1 is MGHDK and CDR2 SYGVNS. DNA for the CDR3: TGTGCCAGCAGTGTCACGGGGGCCTCCTACAATGAGCAGTTCTTC. Amino acids: CASSVTGASYNEQFF.

The genes are TRBV30 and TRBJ1-5; 7 nucleotides line up with TRBD1. Germline values: CDR1 GTSNPN, CDR2 SVGIG (reference sequence). The V gene end was trimmed by 5 bases and the J gene end by 5 bases; junction bases not matched to a gene: 3. The CDR3 totals 12 residues. The CDR3 here is CAWGDRDQPQHF. The DNA of the CDR3 is TGTGCCTGGGGTGACAGGGATCAGCCCCAGCATTTT.

The chain recombines TRBV2 with TRBJ2-1; 7 positions match TRBD2. This CDR3 contains 14 residues. Trimming took 8 bases from V and 7 from J; bases not matched to a gene: 11. The V gene's germline CDR1 is SNHLY and CDR2 FYNNEI. CDR3 in amino acids: CASLTGTTGNEQFF. For the CDR3, the DNA is TGTGCCAGCTTGACCGGGACTACAGGAAATGAGCAGTTCTTC.

This chain connects TRBV27 to TRBJ1-2, with D possibly matching TRBD1 (6 bases). This CDR3 comprises 16 residues. The germline V gene has CDR1 MNHEY and CDR2 SMNVEV (reference sequence). Trimming left V 2 bases short and J 6 bases short, with 19 bases between. CDR3 nucleotides: TGTGCCAGCAGTTTAGTAAGGGGGGCTGCGAGAAATGGCTACACCTTC. It translates to CASSLVRGAARNGYTF.

The chain carries TRBV5-1 and TRBJ1-1; TRBD1 matches at 8 bases. The germline CDR1 and CDR2 sequences are SGHRS and YFSETQ. V trimming: 6 bases; J trimming: 1 base; junction bases outside the gene matches: 20. The CDR3 covers 19 residues. In nucleotides, the CDR3 is TGCGCCAGCACCCAGGGACCGGACAGGGCGCTTCGCGGGAACACTGAAGCTTTCTTT. It translates to CASTQGPDRALRGNTEAFF.

The genes are TRBV6-2 or TRBV6-3 and TRBJ2-3; 11 bases match TRBD2. Germline trimming cut 2 bases from V and 3 bases from J; bases unmatched to any gene: 10. Germline V gene lookup returns CDR1 MNHEY and CDR2 SVGEGT. This CDR3 region has 18 residues. CDR3: CASSYTVSGGAWTDTQYF. CDR3 coding DNA: TGTGCCAGCAGTTACACCGTTAGCGGGGGGGCCTGGACAGATACGCAGTATTTT.

The chain employs TRBV9 and TRBJ1-2, with 8 positions matching TRBD1. Germline V gene lookup returns CDR1 SGDLS and CDR2 YYNGEE. V gave up 4 bases and J gave up 2 bases; unmatched junction bases: 7. The length of the CDR3 is 15 residues. CDR3 sequence (DNA): TGTGCCAGCAGCCCTGGGGGACAGGCGAACTATGGCTACACCTTC. Its translation is CASSPGGQANYGYTF.

This clone was recorded a few times. V and J are TRBV5-6 and TRBJ2-7; D is unclear. Germline V gene data show CDR1 as SGHDT and CDR2 as YYEEEE. CDR3 length: 13 residues. V was shortened by 4 bases and J by 1 base, with 9 bases between the two germline ends. CDR3 coding DNA: TGTGCCAGCAGCCCGACGCGGTCCTACGAGCAGTACTTC. Its protein is CASSPTRSYEQYF.

The chain links TRBV13 to TRBJ2-1, with D possibly TRBD2 on 7 matching bases. The CDR3 runs to 16 residues. Germline-derived CDR1 and CDR2 are PRHDT and FYEKMQ (reference sequence). V lost 5 bases and J lost 4, with 18 bases in between. Written as DNA, the CDR3 is TGTGCCAGCAGCCGTAGGAGAGGGGGGGGATACAATGAGCAGTTCTTC. Encoded protein: CASSRRRGGGYNEQFF.

This chain links TRBV27 with TRBJ1-6, with 7 nucleotides matching TRBD1. The CDR3 is 14 amino acids. Germline CDR1 and CDR2: MNHEY and SMNVEV (reference sequence). The trim removed 4 bases at V and 7 bases at J, leaving 4 bases unmatched. The chain's CDR3 is CASSSGQSNSPLHF. The CDR3 DNA follows: TGTGCCAGCAGTTCGGGACAGTCAAATTCACCCCTCCACTTT.

V usage is TRBV2 and J usage is TRBJ2-7, with D unresolved. Germline V lookup: CDR1 SNHLY, CDR2 FYNNEI. V lost 8 bases and J 3 bases, leaving 17 bases between the germline ends. The CDR3 contains 14 residues. The CDR3 sequence: CASRGEQSFYEQYF. The CDR3 nucleotides are TGTGCCAGCCGCGGAGAGCAGAGCTTCTACGAGCAGTACTTC. Complete variable domain (other parts from reference TRBV2 and TRBJ2-7): EPEVTQTPSHQVTQMGQEVILRCVPISNHLYFYWYRQILGQKVEFLVSFYNNEISEKSEIFDDQFSVERPDGSNFTLKIRSTKLEDSAMYFCASRGEQSFYEQYFGPGTRLTVT.

The chain couples TRBV18 to TRBJ2-6; tentative D call: TRBD2 (7 bases). This CDR3 contains 15 residues. CDR1 and CDR2 from the germline V gene are KGHSH and LQKENI. V was clipped by 3 bases and J by 4 bases, with 10 bases between them. CDR3 nucleotide sequence: TGTGCCAGCTCACCTAGGGGGGGCGGGGCCAACGTCCTGACTTTC. Translating gives CASSPRGGGANVLTF.

The J gene is TRBJ2-1, the V gene TRBV5-6; either TRBD1 or TRBD2 may fit D (6 bases each). Germline loops: CDR1 SGHDT, CDR2 YYEEEE. V dropped 0 bases and J dropped 6 bases, with 10 bases sitting between them. This CDR3 contains 14 residues. The CDR3 reads CASSLGGRGNEQFF. DNA of the CDR3: TGTGCCAGCAGCTTGGGGGGGCGGGGCAATGAGCAGTTCTTC.

The chain joins TRBV7-2 to TRBJ1-1, with unresolved D. The CDR3 spans 14 residues. V dropped 1 base and J dropped 0 bases, with 6 bases sitting between them. CDR1 SGHTA and CDR2 FQGNSA come from the germline V gene. CDR3 amino acids: CASSLGNLNTEAFF. The DNA for the CDR3 is TGTGCCAGCAGCTTAGGGAATTTGAACACTGAAGCTTTCTTT.

The chain has TRBV11-3 and TRBJ1-4, with 7 bases that match TRBD1. Per germline, CDR1 SGHNT and CDR2 YENEEA. With V trimmed by 5 bases and J by 4 bases, 7 bases remained unmatched. The CDR3 contains 15 residues. The CDR3 region is CASSGRTGLNEKLFF. As DNA, the CDR3 is TGTGCCAGCAGCGGACGGACAGGACTTAATGAAAAACTGTTTTTT.